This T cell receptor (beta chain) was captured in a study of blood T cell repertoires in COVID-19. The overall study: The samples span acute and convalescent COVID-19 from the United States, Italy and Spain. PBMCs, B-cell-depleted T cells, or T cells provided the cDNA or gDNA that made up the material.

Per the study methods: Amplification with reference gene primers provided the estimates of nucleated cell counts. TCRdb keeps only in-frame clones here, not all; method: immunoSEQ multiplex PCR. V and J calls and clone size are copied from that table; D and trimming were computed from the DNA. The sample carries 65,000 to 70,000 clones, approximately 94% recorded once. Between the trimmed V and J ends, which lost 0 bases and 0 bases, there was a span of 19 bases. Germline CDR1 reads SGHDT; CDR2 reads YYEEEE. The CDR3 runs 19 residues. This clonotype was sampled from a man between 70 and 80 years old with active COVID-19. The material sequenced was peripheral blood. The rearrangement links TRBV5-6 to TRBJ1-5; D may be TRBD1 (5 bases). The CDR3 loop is CASSLAGGRAQYSNQPQHF. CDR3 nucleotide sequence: TGTGCCAGCAGCTTGGCCGGGGGACGGGCCCAATATAGCAATCAGCCCCAGCATTTT.